This TCR beta chain was obtained from a study of CD8+CD57+ T cells in acquired aplastic anemia. Study in general: The sorted CD4+ and CD8+ cells yielded an average approximately 3.3 ug of DNA.

Patients chosen for sequencing had CD8+CD57+ cells that had expanded, as shown by flow cytometry. Patients, without exception, had severe acquired aplastic anemia. Genomic DNA was employed as the template in profiling TCR beta VDJ and CDR3. Each CDR3 protein is one row after TCRdb ran MiXCR on the reads. The sample has about 98,000 distinct CDR3 sequences; roughly two thirds are singletons. General observations from the study: A set of about 28 CD8+ CDR3 sequences was shared between patients and controls, and these sequences appeared highly expressed in patients. For CD8+ Simpson's diversity, patients and controls showed no significant difference.

Deletions cut 8 bases from V and 6 bases from J, with 14 bases between. The CDR3 sequence is 14 residues long. The V gene's germline CDR1 is LNHDA and CDR2 SQIVND (reference sequence). As regards this clonotype: Its antigen is undetermined.

The sequenced material came from sorted CD4+, CD8+, or CD8+CD57+ T cells (not recorded which) from PBMCs. The receptor comes from a human donor with aplastic anemia. V gene TRBV19 combines with J gene TRBJ1-6, with a tentative D call TRBD1 (5 bases). The CDR3 DNA reads TGTGCCAGTGGTTCGGGACGCTTTAATTCACCCCTCCACTTT. Translating gives CASGSGRFNSPLHF.